This is a list of T cell receptor beta chains from one sample in a study of blood T cell repertoires in COVID-19. The data were produced by immunoSEQ multiplex PCR, yet TCRdb's version contains in-frame clones alone and is incomplete. Here the sample spans roughly 200,000 clones, more than 75% being singletons. Sequencing was performed on PBMCs or T cells enriched from blood (not recorded which). These receptors were obtained from a man aged 25 to 40 in a cohort exposed to, infected with or recovered from COVID-19 (not recorded which). Both conserved end residues are part of each CDR3. D genes are given only for firm matches. Only part of the rows carry a size: once, few, many, or a class if the clone is expanded.

>TRBD1|TRBJ2-7|-|TRBV19
CASSTRDSGSYEQYF
TGTGCCAGTAGTACCCGGGACAGCGGCTCCTACGAGCAGTACTTC
>TRBD1|TRBJ2-7|-|TRBV20-1
CSASRQGGFYEQYF
TGCAGTGCTAGTAGACAGGGGGGGTTCTACGAGCAGTACTTC
>-|TRBJ2-5|-|TRBV28
CASSAQGRETQYF
TGTGCCAGCAGTGCCCAGGGTAGGGAGACCCAGTACTTC
>-|TRBJ2-2|-|TRBV24-1
CATSTTRGGGGELFF
TGTGCCACCAGTACAACCCGGGGAGGCGGCGGGGAGCTGTTTTTT
>TRBD2|TRBJ2-1|-|TRBV3-1/TRBV3-2
CASSLSGLAAEEQFF
TGTGCCAGCAGCCTCTCCGGACTAGCGGCCGAAGAGCAGTTCTTC
>-|TRBJ2-6|-|TRBV6-2/TRBV6-3
CASSLTGWGNSGANVLTF
TGTGCCAGCAGTCTTACAGGGTGGGGAAACTCTGGGGCCAACGTCCTGACTTTC
>TRBD1|TRBJ2-2|-|TRBV7-7
CASSLGRGRIGELFF
TGTGCTAGCAGCTTAGGCAGGGGGCGTATCGGGGAGCTGTTTTTT
>-|TRBJ1-4|-|TRBV9
CASSVVDTESELFF
TGTGCCAGCAGCGTAGTTGACACTGAGTCGGAACTGTTTTTT
>TRBD1|TRBJ2-7|-|TRBV7-8
CASRLFPGTGSNEQYF
TGTGCCAGCAGACTCTTTCCGGGGACAGGGTCCAACGAGCAGTACTTC
>TRBD2|TRBJ2-3|-|TRBV5-1
CASSPGLAGAGPDTQYF
TGCGCCAGCAGCCCCGGACTAGCGGGAGCGGGTCCAGATACGCAGTATTTT
>TRBD2|TRBJ2-7|-|TRBV19
CASSITSGSSYEQYF
TGTGCCAGTAGTATCACTAGCGGCAGCTCCTACGAGCAGTACTTC
>-|TRBJ1-1|-|TRBV15
CATRLFRGTEAFF
TGTGCCACCAGACTTTTCCGAGGCACTGAAGCTTTCTTT
>TRBD1|TRBJ1-5|-|TRBV2
CASSPDRGDQPQHF
TGTGCCAGCAGTCCGGACAGGGGGGATCAGCCCCAGCATTTT
>TRBD2|TRBJ2-1|-|TRBV4-3
CASSRTSGLAGGGGNEQFF
TGCGCCAGCAGCCGGACGTCGGGACTAGCGGGAGGAGGGGGCAATGAGCAGTTCTTC
>-|TRBJ2-7|-|TRBV5-1
CASSDRRSEQYF
TGCGCCAGCAGCGACCGGAGGTCCGAGCAGTACTTC
>-|TRBJ2-1|-|TRBV5-5
CASSVGTGFSNEQFF
TGTGCCAGCAGCGTAGGCACAGGGTTTTCCAATGAGCAGTTCTTC
>TRBD2|TRBJ2-3|-|TRBV14
CASSPIAGDRTDTQYF
TGTGCCAGCAGCCCTATAGCGGGAGATCGGACAGATACGCAGTATTTT
>TRBD2|TRBJ2-1|-|TRBV6-5
CASSLERELNNEQFF
TGTGCCAGCAGCCTTGAGCGGGAACTCAACAATGAGCAGTTCTTC
>-|TRBJ1-4|few|TRBV2
CASSEGGASANEKLFF
TGTGCCAGCAGTGAGGGTGGGGCTTCTGCTAATGAAAAACTGTTTTTT
>-|TRBJ1-6|few|TRBV27
CASSLSPGHYNSPLHF
TGTGCCAGCAGTTTAAGTCCCGGACATTATAATTCACCCCTCCACTTT
>-|TRBJ1-1|-|TRBV9
CASSEVGGNVRPEAFF
TGTGCCAGCAGCGAAGTTGGAGGGAATGTCAGACCTGAAGCTTTCTTT
>-|TRBJ1-2|-|TRBV28
CASRDEVYGYTF
TGTGCCAGCAGAGACGAGGTCTATGGCTACACCTTC
>TRBD1|TRBJ2-7|-|TRBV4-1
CASSFRLEGQVYEQYF
TGCGCCAGCAGTTTTCGATTGGAGGGACAGGTATACGAGCAGTACTTC